This section outlines one T cell receptor (beta chain) sequence together with its context. The clone's antigen remains unknown. No base qualities exist here, and no much larger clone lies one base off it. Using the deep immunoSEQ assay, multiplex PCR amplified TCR CDR3 regions from genomic DNA. Extracted genomic DNA from each cell subset was distributed evenly across all wells of several immunoSEQ 96-well plates, and each plate was treated as a replicate. Each replicate PCR for sorted subsets received approximately 220 ng genomic DNA, equal to about 30,000 T cell genomes. Purified libraries were measured with a Qubit 3.0 fluorometer, size-checked on a Bioanalyzer 2100, and measured again with the KAPA Library Quantification kit. Every immunoSEQ 96-well plate was sequenced on a separate single-read 150-cycle Illumina NextSeq 550 flow cell. Under the source paper's analysis protocol: Because the immunoSEQ output held only junctional sequences and lacked quality scores, the filtering could not match the filtering applied to full-length reads. Sequences were annotated with PyIR, a Python wrapper for IgBLAST v1.9, and V/J genes and CDR3 were assigned using IMGT germline references. Reads were filtered out if the reads had weak V/J assignments (E-value above 1e-6), no CDR3, stop codons, out-of-frame junctions, or ambiguous translated residues. V3J clonotypes were defined as sequences sharing an identical inferred V gene, J gene, and CDR3 amino acid sequence. The percentage overlap between two repertoires was calculated by dividing the number of shared unique clonotypes by the size of the smaller repertoire. RTK rarefaction, the Chao1 estimator, and Recon v2.1 estimates of unobserved clonotypes were used to assess repertoire richness. Generation probabilities were computed with OLGA for all TCRbeta clonotypes obtained by the gDNA method from several donors. Not all clones reach the TCRdb copy of this immuneACCESS table, which keeps in-frame sequences only. Checked studies attribute under half of the gap to unresolved V genes and leave the rest unexplained. V and J calls plus clone size are reproduced from that table; the DNA served to infer D and trimming. The sample includes roughly 2.4 million clones, with approximately 95% observed a single time. Clones ranked in the top ten supply around 0.13% of the sample.

Donors were healthy HIV-negative adults with no recently reported acute infections or vaccinations. Only Caucasian adults living in Nashville, Tennessee, USA were represented among the donors. CD4+ T cells were enriched by magnetic negative selection, after which naive cells were positively selected on CD45RA and the negative fraction was taken as the memory subset. Blood was collected by leukapheresis, and PBMCs were isolated by Ficoll-Histopaque density gradient centrifugation and then cryopreserved in liquid nitrogen vapor phase. Purity and quantity of every magnetically sorted T cell population were checked by analytical flow cytometry. Each sorted fraction had its genomic DNA isolated and then quantified by UV absorbance on a Nanodrop 2000c. This entry belongs to a study of shared clonotypes between healthy human individuals (dated by TCRdb to 2020 to 2022). Describing the broader study: The cohort comprised a couple of women and a few men aged 18 to 49 years. Between about 0.85 and 10 billion PBMCs per donor were obtained by leukapheresis. Different laboratories and diverse techniques were used to prepare libraries and sequence TCR repertoires, to increase sequencing depth and limit assay-specific biases. For each donor, three plates each were used for CD4 naive and CD4 memory, two plates were used for CD8 naive, and one plate was used for CD8 memory. The study deeply sequenced blood TCR repertoires of five healthy adults to estimate repertoire size and the extent of clonotype sharing between individuals.

V is cut by 8 bases and J by 1 base, and the space between the germline ends is 11 bases. The CDR3 has 13 amino acids, counting the end cysteine and phenylalanine. Only the CDR3 DNA stays, 39 bases, in frame from base 1. Per the germline V gene, MDHEN is the CDR1 and SYDVKM is the CDR2. The study at large found these results: Incomplete sequencing was indicated by rarefaction of sorted-subset datasets, despite the large sequencing depth. Sampling was limited to blood, and TCR repertoires in tissue likely differ from TCR repertoires in blood. The small number of donors limited the genetic and exposure-history diversity represented. Sharing across several donors was observed for around 4.8% of naive CD4, over 3% of naive CD8, 2% to 2.5% of memory CD4, and about 0.4% of memory CD8 clonotypes. Naive subsets generally had larger estimated clonotype richness than memory subsets. Based on pairwise subsampling, the degree of clonotype sharing among donors was expected to be affected by sequencing depth. Compared with non-shared clonotypes, the clonotypes found in all four sorted-subset donors had higher generation probabilities.

This TCR came from a man aged 18 to 29 in good health. The specimen was naive CD4+ T cells sorted from blood. In the paper's terms, the cell subset or site label means: CD45RA+ positively selected. Here the chain combines TRBV28 and TRBJ1-2, with no reliable assignment of the D segment. The sequenced DNA is TGTGCCAGCTTAACGGGGAGTAACTATGGCTACACCTTC. It translates to CASLTGSNYGYTF.